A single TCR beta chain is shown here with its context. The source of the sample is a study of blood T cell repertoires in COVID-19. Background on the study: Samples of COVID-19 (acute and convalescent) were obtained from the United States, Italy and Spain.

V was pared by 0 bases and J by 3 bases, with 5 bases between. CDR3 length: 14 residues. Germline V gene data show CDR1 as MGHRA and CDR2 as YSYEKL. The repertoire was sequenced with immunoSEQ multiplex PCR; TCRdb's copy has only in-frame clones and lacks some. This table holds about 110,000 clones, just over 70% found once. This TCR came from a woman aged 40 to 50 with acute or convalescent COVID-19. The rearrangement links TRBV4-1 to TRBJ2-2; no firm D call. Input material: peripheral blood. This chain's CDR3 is CASSQEAHTGELFF. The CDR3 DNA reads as TGCGCCAGCAGCCAAGAAGCACACACCGGGGAGCTGTTTTTT.